A selection of T cell receptor beta chains follows, all from one sample in a study of blood T cell repertoires in COVID-19. Sequencing used immunoSEQ multiplex PCR; TCRdb keeps in-frame clones, though not all of them. The sample yields 200,000 to 250,000 clones, 86% seen once. Sequenced input: peripheral blood. The receptor source for this set is a woman aged 45-65 years with COVID-19, enrolled during active disease. Both conserved end residues are trimmed from each CDR3. Fields, in order: CDR3 protein, V gene, J gene.

ASSYRDRGSTGELF	TRBV5-6	TRBJ2-2
ASSTRTSGGEQF	TRBV6-5	TRBJ2-1
ASSFQGPYEQY	TRBV27	TRBJ2-7
ASSRTGGPDTQY	TRBV5-5	TRBJ2-3
ASSGERFSRAF	TRBV6-5	TRBJ1-1
ASSSAPDRAEQF	TRBV6-6	TRBJ2-1
ASTIGAGGLDTQY	TRBV28	TRBJ2-3
ASSLPPGQEEKLF	TRBV28	TRBJ1-4
ASNQGVAAHTGELF	TRBV7-8	TRBJ2-2
ASSPDRQGANGYT	TRBV5-1	TRBJ1-2